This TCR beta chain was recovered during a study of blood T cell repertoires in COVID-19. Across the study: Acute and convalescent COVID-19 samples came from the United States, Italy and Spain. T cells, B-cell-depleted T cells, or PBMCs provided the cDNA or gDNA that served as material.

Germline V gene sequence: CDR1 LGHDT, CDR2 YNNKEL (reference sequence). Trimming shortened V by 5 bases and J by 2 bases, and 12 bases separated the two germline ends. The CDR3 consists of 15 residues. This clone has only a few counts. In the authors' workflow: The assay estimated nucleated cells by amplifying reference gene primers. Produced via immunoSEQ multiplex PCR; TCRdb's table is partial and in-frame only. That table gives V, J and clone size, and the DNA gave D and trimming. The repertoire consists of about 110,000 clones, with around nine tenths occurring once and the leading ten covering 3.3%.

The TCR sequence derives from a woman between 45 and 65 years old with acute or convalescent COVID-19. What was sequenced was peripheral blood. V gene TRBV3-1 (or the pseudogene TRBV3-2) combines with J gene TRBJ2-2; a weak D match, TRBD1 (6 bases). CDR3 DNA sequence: TGTGCCAGCAGCGCCCGGGACAAAAACACCGGGGAGCTGTTTTTT. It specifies CASSARDKNTGELFF.